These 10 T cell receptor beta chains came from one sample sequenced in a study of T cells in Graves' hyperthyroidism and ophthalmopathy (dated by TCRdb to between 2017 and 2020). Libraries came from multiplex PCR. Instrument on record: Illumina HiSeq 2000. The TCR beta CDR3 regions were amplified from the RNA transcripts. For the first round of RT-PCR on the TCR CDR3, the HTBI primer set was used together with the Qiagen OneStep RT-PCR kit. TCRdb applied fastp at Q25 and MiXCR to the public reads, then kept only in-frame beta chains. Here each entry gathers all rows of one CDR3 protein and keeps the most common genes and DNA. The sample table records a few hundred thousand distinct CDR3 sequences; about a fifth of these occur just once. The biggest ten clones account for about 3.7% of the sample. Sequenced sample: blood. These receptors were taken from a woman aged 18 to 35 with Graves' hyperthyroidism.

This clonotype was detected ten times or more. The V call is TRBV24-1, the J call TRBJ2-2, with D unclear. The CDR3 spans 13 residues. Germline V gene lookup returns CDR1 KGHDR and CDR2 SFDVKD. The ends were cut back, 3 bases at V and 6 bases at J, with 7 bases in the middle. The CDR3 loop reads CATSDLLSGELFF. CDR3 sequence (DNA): TGTGCCACCAGTGATCTTCTCTCCGGGGAGCTGTTTTTT.

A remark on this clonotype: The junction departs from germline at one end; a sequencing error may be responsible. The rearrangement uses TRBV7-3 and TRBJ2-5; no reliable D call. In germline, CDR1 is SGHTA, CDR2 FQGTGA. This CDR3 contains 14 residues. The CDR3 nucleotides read TGTGACAGCAGCTTAACCGGACGCCAAGAGACCCAGTACTTC. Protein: CDSSLTGRQETQYF.

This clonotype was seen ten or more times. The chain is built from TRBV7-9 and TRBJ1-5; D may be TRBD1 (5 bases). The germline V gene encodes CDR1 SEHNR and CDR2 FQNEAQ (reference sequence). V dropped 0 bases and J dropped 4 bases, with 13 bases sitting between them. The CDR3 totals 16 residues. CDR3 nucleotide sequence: TGTGCCAGCAGCTTAGCGGGGGAAGGGGTTAATCAGCCCCAGCATTTT. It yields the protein CASSLAGEGVNQPQHF.

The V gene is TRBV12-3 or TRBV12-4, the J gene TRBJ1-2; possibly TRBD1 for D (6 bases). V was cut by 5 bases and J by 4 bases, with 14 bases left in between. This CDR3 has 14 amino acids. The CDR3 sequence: CASSASTGFYGYTF. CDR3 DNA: TGTGCCAGCAGTGCCTCGACAGGATTCTATGGCTACACCTTC.

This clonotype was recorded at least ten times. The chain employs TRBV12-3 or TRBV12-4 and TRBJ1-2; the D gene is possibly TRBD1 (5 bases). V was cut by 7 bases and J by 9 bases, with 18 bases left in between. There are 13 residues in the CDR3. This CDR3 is CASTRGAAGSYTF. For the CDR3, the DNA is TGTGCCAGCACCCGTGGGGCAGCGGGTAGCTACACCTTC.

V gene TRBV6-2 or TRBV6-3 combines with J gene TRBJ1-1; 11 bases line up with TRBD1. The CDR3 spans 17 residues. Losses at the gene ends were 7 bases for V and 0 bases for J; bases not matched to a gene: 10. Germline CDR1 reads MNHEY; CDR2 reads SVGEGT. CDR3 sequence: CASTGTGGPDMNTEAFF. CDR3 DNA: TGTGCCAGCACCGGGACAGGGGGGCCAGACATGAACACTGAAGCTTTCTTT.

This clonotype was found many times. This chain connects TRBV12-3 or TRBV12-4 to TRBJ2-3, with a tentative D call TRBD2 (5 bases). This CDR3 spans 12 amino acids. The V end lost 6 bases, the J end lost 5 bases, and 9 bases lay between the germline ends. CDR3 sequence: CASSLRGDTQYF. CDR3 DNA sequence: TGTGCCAGCAGCCTCCGGGGAGATACGCAGTATTTT.

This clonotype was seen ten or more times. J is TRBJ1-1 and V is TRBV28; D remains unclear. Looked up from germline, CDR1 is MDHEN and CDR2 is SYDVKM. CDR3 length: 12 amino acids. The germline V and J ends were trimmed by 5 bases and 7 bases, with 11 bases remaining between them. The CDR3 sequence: CASSLPQSEAFF. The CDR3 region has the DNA TGTGCCAGCAGTCTACCCCAGAGTGAAGCTTTCTTT.

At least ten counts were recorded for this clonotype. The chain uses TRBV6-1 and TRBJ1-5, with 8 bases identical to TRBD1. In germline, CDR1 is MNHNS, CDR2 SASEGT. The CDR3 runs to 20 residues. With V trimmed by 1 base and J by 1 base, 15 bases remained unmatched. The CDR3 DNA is TGTGCCAGCAGTGAAGGCTGGACAGGGTGTAAGGTCGTGAGCAATCAGCCCCAGCATTTT. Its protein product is CASSEGWTGCKVVSNQPQHF.

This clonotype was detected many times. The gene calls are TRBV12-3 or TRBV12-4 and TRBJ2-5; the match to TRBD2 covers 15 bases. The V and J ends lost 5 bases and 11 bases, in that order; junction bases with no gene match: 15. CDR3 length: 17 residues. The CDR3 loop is CASSIRGLAGGFMPQYF. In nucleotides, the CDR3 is TGTGCCAGCAGTATCCGTGGACTAGCGGGGGGGTTTATGCCTCAGTACTTC.